This is a list of T cell receptor beta chains from one sample in a study of T cells in Graves' hyperthyroidism and ophthalmopathy. MiXCR, run by TCRdb on the multiplex PCR reads, gives a single entry per CDR3 protein. The sample holds a few hundred thousand distinct CDR3 sequences; 15% to 19% are singletons and the top ten take around a quarter. Sequenced sample: blood. The receptors were gathered from a woman between 18 and 29 years old with Graves' hyperthyroidism that later progressed to Graves' ophthalmopathy. CDR3s include the opening cysteine and the closing phenylalanine or tryptophan. Each record gives: J gene, clone size, V gene, D gene, CDR3 protein, CDR3 DNA. A D gene is named only where the DNA matches it firmly. Rows give clone size only sometimes, using once, few, many, or a class for an expanded clone.

TRBJ1-1,many,TRBV7-2,TRBD1,CASSPDRGGSMNTEAFF,TGTGCCAGCAGCCCCGACAGGGGTGGCTCCATGAACACTGAAGCTTTCTTT
TRBJ2-3,many,TRBV7-2,TRBD2,CASSLGLASGRPDTQYF,TGTGCCAGCAGCTTAGGTCTGGCTAGCGGGAGACCAGATACGCAGTATTTT
TRBJ2-1,few,TRBV5-4,TRBD2,CASSLGGRAGGSYNEQFF,TGTGCCAGCAGCTTGGGCGGGAGAGCGGGAGGTTCCTACAATGAGCAGTTCTTC
TRBJ2-7,NA,TRBV29-1,TRBD2,CSVEIETSGNEQYF,TGCAGCGTCGAAATCGAGACTAGCGGTAACGAGCAGTACTTC
TRBJ2-2,few,TRBV4-2,TRBD2,CASSQDQEGGTGELFF,TGTGCCAGCAGCCAAGATCAGGAGGGAGGGACCGGGGAGCTGTTTTTT
TRBJ1-6,many,TRBV7-3,TRBD1,CASSFNDRGNLLGSPLHF,TGTGCCAGCAGCTTTAATGACAGGGGAAATCTTTTAGGTTCACCCCTCCACTTT
TRBJ1-2,many,TRBV29-1,NA,CSVEDLRYYGYTF,TGCAGCGTTGAAGATCTGAGGTACTATGGCTACACCTTC
TRBJ2-1,NA,TRBV7-9,NA,CASSPGSGGPYNEQFF,TGTGCCAGCAGCCCAGGGTCGGGCGGTCCCTACAATGAGCAGTTCTTC
TRBJ2-1,few,TRBV20-1,TRBD2,CSASGTSGRVVGNNEQFF,TGCAGTGCTTCCGGGACTAGCGGGAGGGTGGTGGGAAACAATGAGCAGTTCTTC
TRBJ2-7,many,TRBV7-9,TRBD2,CASGRTSASYEQYF,TGTGCCAGCGGAAGAACTAGCGCGTCCTACGAGCAGTACTTC
TRBJ1-1,many,TRBV7-9,TRBD1,CASSALTDRGRVNTEAFF,TGTGCCAGCAGCGCCTTAACCGACAGGGGGCGAGTGAACACTGAAGCTTTCTTT
TRBJ2-7,few,TRBV4-1,NA,CASSPEGGAVVYEQYF,TGCGCCAGCAGCCCCGAGGGGGGGGCAGTTGTGTACGAGCAGTACTTC
TRBJ2-2,many,TRBV28,TRBD2,CASSLTSGTAIKGTGELFF,TGTGCCAGCAGTTTGACTAGCGGGACCGCTATTAAGGGCACCGGGGAGCTGTTTTTT
TRBJ2-1,many,TRBV5-1,NA,CASSLDSLSNEQFF,TGCGCCAGCAGCTTGGACTCTCTTAGCAATGAGCAGTTCTTC
TRBJ2-7,many,TRBV11-2,NA,CASREPFSEQYF,TGTGCCAGCCGGGAACCCTTTTCCGAGCAGTACTTC
TRBJ2-7,many,TRBV5-8,NA,CASSANWVYEQYF,TGTGCCAGCAGCGCTAACTGGGTCTACGAGCAGTACTTC
TRBJ2-7,many,TRBV6-1,TRBD1,CASRTGQGDHEQYF,TGTGCCAGCAGGACCGGACAGGGGGACCACGAGCAGTACTTC
TRBJ2-5,many,TRBV7-3,TRBD1,CASSTGVQETQYF,TGTGCCAGCAGCACAGGGGTCCAAGAGACCCAGTACTTC
TRBJ1-2,many,TRBV3-1,NA,CASSQGGISYGYTF,TGTGCCAGCAGCCAAGGGGGGATCAGCTATGGCTACACCTTC
TRBJ2-7,NA,TRBV20-1,TRBD1,CSAVHRDRVDEQYF,TGCAGTGCCGTCCACCGGGACAGGGTGGACGAGCAGTACTTC
TRBJ2-3,few,TRBV15,NA,CATSRDLAPTSADTQYF,TGTGCCACCAGCAGAGATTTGGCGCCAACCTCCGCGGATACGCAGTATTTT
TRBJ2-7,many,TRBV5-6,NA,CASSLALPGVNEQYF,TGTGCCAGCAGCTTGGCACTACCCGGGGTCAACGAGCAGTACTTC
TRBJ2-7,many,TRBV12-3/TRBV12-4,NA,CASRKGSNEQYF,TGTGCCAGCAGGAAGGGGTCCAACGAGCAGTACTTC
TRBJ2-1,few,TRBV15,NA,CATSTQNYYNEQFF,TGTGCCACCAGCACACAAAACTACTACAATGAGCAGTTCTTC
TRBJ1-2,many,TRBV20-1,TRBD1,CSARDPTGRANYGYTF,TGCAGTGCTAGAGACCCGACAGGGCGGGCGAACTATGGCTACACCTTC
TRBJ1-6,many,TRBV3-1,TRBD1,CASSSQGDNSPLHF,TGTGCCAGCAGCTCACAGGGGGATAATTCACCCCTCCACTTT
TRBJ1-2,NA,TRBV29-1,TRBD1,CSVTSSQGARNYGYTF,TGCAGCGTTACATCGAGTCAGGGGGCGCGGAACTATGGCTACACCTTC
TRBJ2-7,many,TRBV12-3/TRBV12-4,NA,CASSFPSSDEQYF,TGTGCCAGCAGTTTCCCTTCGAGCGACGAGCAGTACTTC
TRBJ1-1,many,TRBV10-3,TRBD1,CAISRTGTGNTEAFF,TGTGCCATCAGCCGGACAGGGACGGGGAACACTGAAGCTTTCTTT
TRBJ2-7,few,TRBV7-9,NA,CASSLARTDEQYF,TGTGCCAGCAGCTTAGCGCGAACAGACGAGCAGTACTTC
TRBJ2-7,many,TRBV2,NA,CASSATDRYEQYF,TGTGCCAGCAGTGCGACAGACCGCTACGAGCAGTACTTC
TRBJ2-1,many,TRBV15,NA,CATSSGLLSSYNEQFF,TGTGCCACCAGCAGTGGACTTTTAAGCTCCTACAATGAGCAGTTCTTC
TRBJ1-5,many,TRBV2,NA,CASSLRGKDQPQHF,TGTGCCAGCAGTCTAAGAGGCAAAGATCAGCCCCAGCATTTT
TRBJ1-1,NA,TRBV20-1,NA,CSAGEDTGWNTEAFF,TGCAGTGCCGGAGAAGACACTGGGTGGAACACTGAAGCTTTCTTT
TRBJ1-4,many,TRBV27,NA,CASSKGLGGEKLFF,TGTGCCAGCAGCAAAGGACTGGGAGGTGAAAAACTGTTTTTT